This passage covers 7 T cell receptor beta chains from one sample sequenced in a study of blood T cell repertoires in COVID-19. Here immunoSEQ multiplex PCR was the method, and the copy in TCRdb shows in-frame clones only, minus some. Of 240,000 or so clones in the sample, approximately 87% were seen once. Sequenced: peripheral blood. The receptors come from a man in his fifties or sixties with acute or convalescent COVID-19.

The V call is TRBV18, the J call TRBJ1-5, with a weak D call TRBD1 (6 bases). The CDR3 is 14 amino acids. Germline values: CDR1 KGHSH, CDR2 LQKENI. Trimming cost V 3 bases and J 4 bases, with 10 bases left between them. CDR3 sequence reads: CASSPGQINQPQHF. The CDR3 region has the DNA TGTGCCAGCTCACCCGGACAGATTAATCAGCCCCAGCATTTT.

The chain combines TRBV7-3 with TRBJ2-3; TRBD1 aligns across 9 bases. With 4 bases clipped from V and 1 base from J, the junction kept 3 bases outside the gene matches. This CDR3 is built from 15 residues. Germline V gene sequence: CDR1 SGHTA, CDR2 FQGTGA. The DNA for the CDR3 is TGTGCCAGCAGCTCCCGGGACAGGGGCACAGATACGCAGTATTTT. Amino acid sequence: CASSSRDRGTDTQYF. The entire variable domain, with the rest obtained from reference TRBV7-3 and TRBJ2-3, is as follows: GAGVSQTPSNKVTEKGKYVELRCDPISGHTALYWYRQSLGQGPEFLIYFQGTGAADDSGLPNDRFFAVRPEGSVSTLKIQRTERGDSAVYLCASSSRDRGTDTQYFGPGTRLTVL.

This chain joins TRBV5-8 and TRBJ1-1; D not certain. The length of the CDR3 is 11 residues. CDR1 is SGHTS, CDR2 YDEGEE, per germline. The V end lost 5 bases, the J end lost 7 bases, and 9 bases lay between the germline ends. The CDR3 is CASSYRVEAFF. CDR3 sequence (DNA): TGTGCCAGCAGTTATAGAGTTGAAGCTTTCTTT.

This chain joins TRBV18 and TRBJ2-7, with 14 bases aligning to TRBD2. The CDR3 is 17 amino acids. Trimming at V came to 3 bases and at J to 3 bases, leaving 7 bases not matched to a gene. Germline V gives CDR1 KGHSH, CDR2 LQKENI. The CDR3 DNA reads TGTGCCAGCTCACCGCCTGAGGGGACTAGCGGGAGCTACGAGCAGTACTTC. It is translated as CASSPPEGTSGSYEQYF.

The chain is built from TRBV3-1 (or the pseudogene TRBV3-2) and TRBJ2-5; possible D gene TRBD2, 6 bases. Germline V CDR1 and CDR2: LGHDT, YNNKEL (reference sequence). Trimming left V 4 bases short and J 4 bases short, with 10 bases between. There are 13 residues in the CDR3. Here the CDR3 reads CASSPGLTETQYF. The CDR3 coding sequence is TGTGCCAGCAGCCCAGGACTAACAGAGACCCAGTACTTC.

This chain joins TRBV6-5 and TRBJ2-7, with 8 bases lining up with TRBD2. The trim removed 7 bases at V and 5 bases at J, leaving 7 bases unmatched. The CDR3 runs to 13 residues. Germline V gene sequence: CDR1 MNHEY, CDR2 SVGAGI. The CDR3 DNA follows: TGTGCCAGCAAAAAGCGGGAGAGGGACGAGCAGTACTTC. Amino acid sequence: CASKKRERDEQYF.

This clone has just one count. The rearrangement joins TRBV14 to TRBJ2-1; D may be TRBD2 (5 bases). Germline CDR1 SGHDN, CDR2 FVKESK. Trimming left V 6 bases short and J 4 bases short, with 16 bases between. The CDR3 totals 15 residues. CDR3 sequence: CASSRGTGLYNEQFF. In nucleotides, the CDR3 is TGTGCCAGCAGTCGGGGAACGGGCCTTTACAATGAGCAGTTCTTC.